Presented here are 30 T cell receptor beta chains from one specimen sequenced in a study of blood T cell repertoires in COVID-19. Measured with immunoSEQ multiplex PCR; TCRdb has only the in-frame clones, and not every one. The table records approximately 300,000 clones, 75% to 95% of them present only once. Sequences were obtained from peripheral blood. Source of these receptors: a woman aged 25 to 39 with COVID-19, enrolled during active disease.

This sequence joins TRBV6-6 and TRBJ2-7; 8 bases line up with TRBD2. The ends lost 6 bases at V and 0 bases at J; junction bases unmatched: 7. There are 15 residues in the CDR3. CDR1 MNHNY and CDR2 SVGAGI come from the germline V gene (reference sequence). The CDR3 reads CASRPAGVGSYEQYF. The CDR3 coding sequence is TGTGCCAGCAGGCCAGCGGGAGTTGGCTCCTACGAGCAGTACTTC.

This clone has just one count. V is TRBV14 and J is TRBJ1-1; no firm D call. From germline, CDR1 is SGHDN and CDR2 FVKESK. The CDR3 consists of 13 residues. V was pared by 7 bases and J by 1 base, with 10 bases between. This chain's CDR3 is CASTKTQNTEAFF. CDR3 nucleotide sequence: TGTGCCAGCACCAAAACACAGAACACTGAAGCTTTCTTT.

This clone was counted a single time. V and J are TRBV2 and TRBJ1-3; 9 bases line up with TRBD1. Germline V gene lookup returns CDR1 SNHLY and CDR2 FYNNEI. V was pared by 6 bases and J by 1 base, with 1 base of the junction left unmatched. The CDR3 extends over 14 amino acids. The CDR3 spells CASRDRGSGNTIYF. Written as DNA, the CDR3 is TGTGCCAGCAGAGACAGGGGGTCTGGAAACACCATATATTTT.

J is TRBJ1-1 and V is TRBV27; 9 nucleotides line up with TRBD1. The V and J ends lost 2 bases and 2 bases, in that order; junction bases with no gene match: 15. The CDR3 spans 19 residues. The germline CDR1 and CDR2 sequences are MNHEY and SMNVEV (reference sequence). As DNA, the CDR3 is TGTGCCAGCAGTTTAATATCCTGGGGACAGGGTGAAAGTAACACTGAAGCTTTCTTT. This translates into CASSLISWGQGESNTEAFF.

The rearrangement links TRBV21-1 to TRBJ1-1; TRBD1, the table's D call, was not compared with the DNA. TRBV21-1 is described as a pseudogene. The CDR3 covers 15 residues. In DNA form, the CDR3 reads TGTGCCAGCAGCAGAACTACAGGAATGAACACTGAAGCTTTCTTT. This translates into CASSRTTGMNTEAFF.

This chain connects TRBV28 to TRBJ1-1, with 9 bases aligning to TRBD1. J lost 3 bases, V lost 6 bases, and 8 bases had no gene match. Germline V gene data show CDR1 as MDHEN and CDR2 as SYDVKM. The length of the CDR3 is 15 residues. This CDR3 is CASRAPGTGHTEAFF. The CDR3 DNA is TGTGCCAGCAGGGCCCCCGGGACAGGGCACACTGAAGCTTTCTTT.

The chain's CDR3 is CASRRAGVTNEQFF. The CDR3 DNA reads TGTGCCAGCAGAAGAGCGGGAGTCACAAATGAGCAGTTCTTC. This chain links TRBV13 with TRBJ2-1; 8 bases match TRBD2. Unmatched junction bases numbered 8, after V lost 6 bases and J lost 7 bases. Germline CDR1 reads PRHDT; CDR2 reads FYEKMQ (reference sequence). The CDR3 consists of 14 residues.

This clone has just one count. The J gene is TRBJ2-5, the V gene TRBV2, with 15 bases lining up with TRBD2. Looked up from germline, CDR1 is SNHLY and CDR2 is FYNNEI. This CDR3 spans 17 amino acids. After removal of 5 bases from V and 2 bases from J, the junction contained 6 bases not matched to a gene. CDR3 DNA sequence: TGTGCCAGCAGTACCACCGGACTAGCGGGAGGGCAAGAGACCCAGTACTTC. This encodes CASSTTGLAGGQETQYF.

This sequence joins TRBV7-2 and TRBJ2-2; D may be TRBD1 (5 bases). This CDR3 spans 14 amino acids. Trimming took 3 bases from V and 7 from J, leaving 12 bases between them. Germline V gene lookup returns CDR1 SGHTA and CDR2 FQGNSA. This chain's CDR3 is CASSFDRLNGELFF. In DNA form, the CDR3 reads TGTGCCAGCAGCTTCGACAGATTAAACGGGGAGCTGTTTTTT.

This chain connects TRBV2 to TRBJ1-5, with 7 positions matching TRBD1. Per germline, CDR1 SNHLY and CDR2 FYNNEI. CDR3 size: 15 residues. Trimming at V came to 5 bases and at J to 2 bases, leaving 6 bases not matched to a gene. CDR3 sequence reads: CASSLPDRGNQPQHF. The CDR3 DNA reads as TGTGCCAGCAGTCTTCCCGACAGGGGCAATCAGCCCCAGCATTTT. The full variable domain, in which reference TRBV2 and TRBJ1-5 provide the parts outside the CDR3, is EPEVTQTPSHQVTQMGQEVILRCVPISNHLYFYWYRQILGQKVEFLVSFYNNEISEKSEIFDDQFSVERPDGSNFTLKIRSTKLEDSAMYFCASSLPDRGNQPQHFGDGTRLSIL.

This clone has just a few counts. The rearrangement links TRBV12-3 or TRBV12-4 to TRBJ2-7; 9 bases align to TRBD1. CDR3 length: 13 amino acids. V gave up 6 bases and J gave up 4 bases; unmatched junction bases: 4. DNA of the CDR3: TGTGCCAGCAGGCCCGGACAGGGGTACGAGCAGTACTTC. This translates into CASRPGQGYEQYF.

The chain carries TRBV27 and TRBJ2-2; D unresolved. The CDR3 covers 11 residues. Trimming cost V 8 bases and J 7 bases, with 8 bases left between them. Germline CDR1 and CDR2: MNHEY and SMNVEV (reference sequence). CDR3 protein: CASQLGGELFF. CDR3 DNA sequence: TGTGCCAGCCAACTTGGCGGGGAGCTGTTTTTT.

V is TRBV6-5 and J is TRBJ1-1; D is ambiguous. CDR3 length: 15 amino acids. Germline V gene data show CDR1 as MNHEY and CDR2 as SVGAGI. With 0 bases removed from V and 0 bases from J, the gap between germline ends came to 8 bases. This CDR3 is CASSYSVRVNTEAFF. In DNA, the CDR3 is TGTGCCAGCAGTTACTCTGTTCGGGTGAACACTGAAGCTTTCTTT.

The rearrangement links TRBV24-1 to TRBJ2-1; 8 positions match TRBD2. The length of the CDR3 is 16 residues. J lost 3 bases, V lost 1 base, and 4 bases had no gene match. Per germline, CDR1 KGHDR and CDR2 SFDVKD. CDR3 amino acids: CATSDFGTSGYNEQFF. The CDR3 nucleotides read TGTGCCACCAGTGATTTCGGGACTAGTGGCTACAATGAGCAGTTCTTC.

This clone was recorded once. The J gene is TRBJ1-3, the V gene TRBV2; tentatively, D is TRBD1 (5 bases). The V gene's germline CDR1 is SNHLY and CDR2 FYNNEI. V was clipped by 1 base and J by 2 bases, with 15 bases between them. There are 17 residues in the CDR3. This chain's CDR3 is CASSEGRAGWTGNTIYF. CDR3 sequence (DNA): TGTGCCAGCAGTGAAGGGAGGGCAGGGTGGACTGGAAACACCATATATTTT.

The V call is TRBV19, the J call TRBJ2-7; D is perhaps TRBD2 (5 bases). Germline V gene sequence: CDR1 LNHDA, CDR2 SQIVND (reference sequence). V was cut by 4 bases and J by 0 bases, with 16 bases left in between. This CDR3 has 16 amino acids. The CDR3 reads CASSTNGRANSYEQYF. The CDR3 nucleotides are TGTGCCAGTAGTACCAATGGGCGGGCAAACTCCTACGAGCAGTACTTC.

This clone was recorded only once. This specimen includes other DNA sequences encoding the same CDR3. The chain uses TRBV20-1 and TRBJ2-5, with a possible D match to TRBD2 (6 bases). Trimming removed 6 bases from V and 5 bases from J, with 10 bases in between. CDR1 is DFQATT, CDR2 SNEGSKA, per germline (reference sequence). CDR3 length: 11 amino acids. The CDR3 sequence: CSARLAETQYF. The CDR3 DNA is TGCAGTGCCCGTCTAGCGGAGACCCAGTACTTC.

CDR3 amino acids: CASSFRGRAFF. The CDR3 region has the DNA TGTGCCAGCAGTTTCAGGGGGCGAGCTTTCTTT. The rearrangement joins TRBV28 to TRBJ1-1; 8 bases agree with TRBD1. CDR3 length: 11 residues. Germline lookup yields CDR1 MDHEN and CDR2 SYDVKM. Losses at the gene ends were 3 bases for V and 10 bases for J; bases not matched to a gene: 1.

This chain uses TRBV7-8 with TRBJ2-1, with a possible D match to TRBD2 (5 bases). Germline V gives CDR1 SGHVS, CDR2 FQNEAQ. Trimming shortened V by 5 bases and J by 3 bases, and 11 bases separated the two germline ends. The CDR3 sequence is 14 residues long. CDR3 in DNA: TGTGCCAGCAGCCCAACCGGGGTCTACAATGAGCAGTTCTTC. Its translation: CASSPTGVYNEQFF.

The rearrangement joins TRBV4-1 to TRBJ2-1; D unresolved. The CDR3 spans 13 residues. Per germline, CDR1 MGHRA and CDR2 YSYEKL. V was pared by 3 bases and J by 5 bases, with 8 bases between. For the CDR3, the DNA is TGCGCCAGCAGCCAGATAGTTGACAATGAGCAGTTCTTC. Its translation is CASSQIVDNEQFF.

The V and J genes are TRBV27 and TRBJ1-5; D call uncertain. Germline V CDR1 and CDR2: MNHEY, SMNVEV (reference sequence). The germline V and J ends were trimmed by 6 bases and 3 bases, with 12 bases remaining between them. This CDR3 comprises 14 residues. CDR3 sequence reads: CASRVRGFNQPQHF. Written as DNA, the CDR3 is TGTGCCAGCAGAGTCCGGGGTTTCAATCAGCCCCAGCATTTT.

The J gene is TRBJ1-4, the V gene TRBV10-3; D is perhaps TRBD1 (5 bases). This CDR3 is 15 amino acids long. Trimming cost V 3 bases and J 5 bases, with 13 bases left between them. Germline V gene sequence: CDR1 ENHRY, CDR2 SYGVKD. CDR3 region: CAISDRTGENEKLFF. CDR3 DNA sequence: TGTGCCATCAGTGACCGAACGGGGGAAAATGAAAAACTGTTTTTT.

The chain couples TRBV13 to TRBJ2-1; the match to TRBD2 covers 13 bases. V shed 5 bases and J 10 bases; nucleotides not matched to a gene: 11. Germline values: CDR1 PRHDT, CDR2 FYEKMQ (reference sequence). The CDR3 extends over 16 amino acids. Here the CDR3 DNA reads TGTGCCAGCAGCGTCAGACTAGCGGGAGGCATTTTGGAGCAGTTCTTC. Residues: CASSVRLAGGILEQFF.

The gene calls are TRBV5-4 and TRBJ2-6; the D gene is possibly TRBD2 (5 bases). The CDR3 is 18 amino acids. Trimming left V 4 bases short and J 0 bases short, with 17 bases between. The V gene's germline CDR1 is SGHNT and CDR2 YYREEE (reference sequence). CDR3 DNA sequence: TGTGCCAGCAGCGACGGACTGAGTTTGTTCTCTGGGGCCAACGTCCTGACTTTC. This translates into CASSDGLSLFSGANVLTF.

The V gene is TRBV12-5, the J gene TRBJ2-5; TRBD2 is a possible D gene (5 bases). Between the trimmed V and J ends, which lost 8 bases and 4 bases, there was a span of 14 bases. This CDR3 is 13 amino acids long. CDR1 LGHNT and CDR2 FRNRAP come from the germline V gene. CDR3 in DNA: TGTGCTAGTCGGGGTGCGGCCCCAGAGACCCAGTACTTC. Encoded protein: CASRGAAPETQYF.

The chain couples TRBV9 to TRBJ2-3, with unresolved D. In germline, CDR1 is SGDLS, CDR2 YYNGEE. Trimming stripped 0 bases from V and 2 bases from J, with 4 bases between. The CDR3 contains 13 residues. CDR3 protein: CASSVANTDTQYF. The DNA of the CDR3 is TGTGCCAGCAGCGTAGCCAACACAGATACGCAGTATTTT.

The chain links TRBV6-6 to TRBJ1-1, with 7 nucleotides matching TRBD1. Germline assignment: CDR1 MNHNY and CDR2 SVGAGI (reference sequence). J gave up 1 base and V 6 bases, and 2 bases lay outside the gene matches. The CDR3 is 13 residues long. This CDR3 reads CASRGQQNTEAFF. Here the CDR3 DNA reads TGTGCCAGCAGGGGACAGCAGAACACTGAAGCTTTCTTT.

The chain's CDR3 is CAWSVRGTGDSTLHF. CDR3 in DNA: TGTGCCTGGAGTGTACGAGGGACAGGGGACTCAACCCTCCACTTT. The V and J genes are TRBV30 and TRBJ1-6; 10 nucleotides line up with TRBD1. V lost 0 bases and J lost 14; bases outside the gene matches: 10. The CDR3 covers 15 residues. The germline gives CDR1 GTSNPN, CDR2 SVGIG (reference sequence).

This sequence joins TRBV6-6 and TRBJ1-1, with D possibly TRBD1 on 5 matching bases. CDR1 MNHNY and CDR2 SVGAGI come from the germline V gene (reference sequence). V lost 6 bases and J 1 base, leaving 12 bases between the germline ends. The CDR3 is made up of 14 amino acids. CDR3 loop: CASSDSEPNTEAFF. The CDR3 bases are TGTGCCAGCAGCGACAGCGAACCGAACACTGAAGCTTTCTTT.

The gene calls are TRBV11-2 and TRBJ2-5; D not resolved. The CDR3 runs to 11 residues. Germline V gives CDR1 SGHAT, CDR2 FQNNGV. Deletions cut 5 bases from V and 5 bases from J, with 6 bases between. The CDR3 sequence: CASSPQETQYF. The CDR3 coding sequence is TGTGCCAGCAGCCCACAGGAGACCCAGTACTTC.